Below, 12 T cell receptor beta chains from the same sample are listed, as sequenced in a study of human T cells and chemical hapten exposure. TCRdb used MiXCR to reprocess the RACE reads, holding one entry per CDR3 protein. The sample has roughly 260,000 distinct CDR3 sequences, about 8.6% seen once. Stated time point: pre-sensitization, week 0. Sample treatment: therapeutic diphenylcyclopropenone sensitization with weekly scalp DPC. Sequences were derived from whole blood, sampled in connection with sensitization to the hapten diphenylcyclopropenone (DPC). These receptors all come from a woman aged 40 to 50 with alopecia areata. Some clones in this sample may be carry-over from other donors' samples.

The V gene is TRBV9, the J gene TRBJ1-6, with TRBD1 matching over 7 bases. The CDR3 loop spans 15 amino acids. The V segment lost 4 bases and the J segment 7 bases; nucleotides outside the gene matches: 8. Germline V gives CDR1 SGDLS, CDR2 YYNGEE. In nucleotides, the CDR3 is TGTGCCAGCAGCTTCGGGACAGTCTTAAATTCACCCCTCCACTTT. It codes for CASSFGTVLNSPLHF.

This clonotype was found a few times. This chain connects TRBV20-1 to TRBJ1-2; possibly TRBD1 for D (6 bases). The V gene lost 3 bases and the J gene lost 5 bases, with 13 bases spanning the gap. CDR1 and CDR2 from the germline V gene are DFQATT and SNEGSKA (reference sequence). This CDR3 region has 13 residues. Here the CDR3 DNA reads TGCAGTGCTAGGGACAGCCTAGGGTATGGCTACACCTTC. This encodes CSARDSLGYGYTF.

The CDR3 region is CASSTGQGRPLHF. CDR3 DNA sequence: TGTGCCAGCAGCACCGGACAGGGACGGCCCCTCCACTTT. The V call is TRBV21-1, the J call TRBJ1-6; the D call TRBD1 from the table was never checked on the DNA. TRBV21-1 counts as a pseudogene. The CDR3 length is 13 residues.

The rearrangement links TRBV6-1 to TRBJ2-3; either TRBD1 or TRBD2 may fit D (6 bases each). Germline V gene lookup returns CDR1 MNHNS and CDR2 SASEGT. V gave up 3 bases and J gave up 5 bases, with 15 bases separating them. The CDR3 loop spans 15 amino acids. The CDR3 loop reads CASSEGGPRRDTQYF. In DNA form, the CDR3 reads TGTGCCAGCAGTGAGGGGGGCCCGCGGAGAGATACGCAGTATTTT.

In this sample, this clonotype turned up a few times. The CDR3 DNA reads TGCAGCGTTGCACCGGGACAGAGCACAGATACGCAGTATTTT. Translating it yields CSVAPGQSTDTQYF. The chain couples TRBV29-1 to TRBJ2-3, with TRBD1 matching over 7 bases. CDR3 length equals 14 residues. The germline V gene encodes CDR1 SQVTM and CDR2 ANQGSEA. Trimming at V came to 4 bases and at J to 0 bases, leaving 4 bases not matched to a gene.

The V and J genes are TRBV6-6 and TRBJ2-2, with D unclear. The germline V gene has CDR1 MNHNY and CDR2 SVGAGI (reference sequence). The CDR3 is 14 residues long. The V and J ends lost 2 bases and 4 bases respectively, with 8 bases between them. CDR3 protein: CASSYRVPTGELFF. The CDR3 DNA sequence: TGTGCCAGCAGTTACAGGGTTCCCACCGGGGAGCTGTTTTTT.

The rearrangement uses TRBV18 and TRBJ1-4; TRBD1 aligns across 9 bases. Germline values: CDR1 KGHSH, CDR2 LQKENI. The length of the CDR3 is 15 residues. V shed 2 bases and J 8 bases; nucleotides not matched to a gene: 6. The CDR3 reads CASSPGDRDGEKLFF. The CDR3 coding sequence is TGTGCCAGCTCACCAGGGGACAGGGATGGCGAAAAACTGTTTTTT.

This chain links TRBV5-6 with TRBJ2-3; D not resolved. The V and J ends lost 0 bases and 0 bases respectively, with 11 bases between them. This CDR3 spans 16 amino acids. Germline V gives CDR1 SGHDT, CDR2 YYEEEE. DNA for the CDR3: TGTGCCAGCAGCTTGGAACGGTCGAGAAGCACAGATACGCAGTATTTT. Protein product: CASSLERSRSTDTQYF.

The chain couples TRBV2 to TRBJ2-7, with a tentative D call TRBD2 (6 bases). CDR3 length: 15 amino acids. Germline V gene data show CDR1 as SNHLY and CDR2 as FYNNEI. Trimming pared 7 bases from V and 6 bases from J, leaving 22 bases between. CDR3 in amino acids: CASNLDGSIRGEQYF. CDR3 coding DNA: TGTGCCAGCAATCTTGACGGGAGCATTCGGGGCGAGCAGTACTTC.

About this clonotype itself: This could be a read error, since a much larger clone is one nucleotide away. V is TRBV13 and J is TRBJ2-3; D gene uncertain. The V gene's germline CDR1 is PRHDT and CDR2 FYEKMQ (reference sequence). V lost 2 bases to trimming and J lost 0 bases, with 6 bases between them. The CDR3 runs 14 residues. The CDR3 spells CASSLKASTDTQYF. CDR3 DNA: TGTGCCAGCAGCTTAAAGGCTAGCACAGATACGCAGTATTTT.

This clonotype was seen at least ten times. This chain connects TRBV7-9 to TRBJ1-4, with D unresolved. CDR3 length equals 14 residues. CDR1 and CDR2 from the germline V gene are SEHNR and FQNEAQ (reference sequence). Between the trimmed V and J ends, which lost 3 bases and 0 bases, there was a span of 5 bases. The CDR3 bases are TGTGCCAGCAGCTTCCGAACAACTAATGAAAAACTGTTTTTT. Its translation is CASSFRTTNEKLFF.

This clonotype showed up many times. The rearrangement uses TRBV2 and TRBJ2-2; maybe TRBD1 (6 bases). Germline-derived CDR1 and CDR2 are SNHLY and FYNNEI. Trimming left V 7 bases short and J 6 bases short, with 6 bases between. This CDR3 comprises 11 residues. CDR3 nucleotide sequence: TGTGCCAGCACAGGGGCCGGGGAGCTGTTTTTT. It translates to CASTGAGELFF.